Below, 10 T cell receptor beta chains from the same sample are listed, as sequenced in a study of T cells in Graves' hyperthyroidism and ophthalmopathy. From RNA transcripts, TCR beta CDR3 regions were amplified. The HTBI set primed first-round TCR CDR3 RT-PCR. One entry per CDR3 protein, called by TCRdb with MiXCR from the multiplex PCR reads. There are some 690,000 distinct CDR3 sequences in the sample; around a sixth occur only once, and less than 20% lies in the top ten. The specimen sequenced was blood. Every receptor here comes from a man aged 45-65 years with Graves' hyperthyroidism.

This clonotype was detected ten times or more. The chain employs TRBV24-1 and TRBJ2-3, with 8 bases fitting TRBD2. The CDR3 has 14 amino acids. After removal of 9 bases from V and 2 bases from J, the junction contained 6 bases not matched to a gene. Germline lookup yields CDR1 KGHDR and CDR2 SFDVKD. CDR3 loop: CATGSTSATDTQYF. The CDR3 nucleotides are TGTGCCACCGGTTCGACTAGCGCCACAGATACGCAGTATTTT.

The chain carries TRBV4-3 and TRBJ1-1, with TRBD1 as a possible D gene (6 bases). This CDR3 contains 15 residues. In germline, CDR1 is LGHNA, CDR2 YSLEER. The ends were cut back, 4 bases at V and 6 bases at J, with 18 bases in the middle. The DNA for the CDR3 is TGCGCCAGCAGCCCCCAACCTACAGGGCCAGCTGAAGCTTTCTTT. Protein product: CASSPQPTGPAEAFF.

The chain has TRBV6-6 and TRBJ1-1; D ambiguous. The CDR3 spans 14 residues. Per germline, CDR1 MNHNY and CDR2 SVGAGI (reference sequence). The ends were cut back, 1 base at V and 2 bases at J, with 8 bases in the middle. The CDR3 loop is CASSYWQANTEAFF. Here the CDR3 DNA reads TGTGCCAGCAGTTACTGGCAGGCTAACACTGAAGCTTTCTTT.

The chain joins TRBV15 to TRBJ2-1; TRBD2 matches 13 bases. Trimming removed 2 bases from V and 2 bases from J; junction bases left unmatched: 9. The CDR3 extends over 19 amino acids. Looked up from germline, CDR1 is LNHNV and CDR2 is YYDKDF (reference sequence). The CDR3 DNA reads as TGTGCCACCAGCAGAACTAGCGGGAGGGTAGGTATCGCCTACAATGAGCAGTTCTTC. This codes for CATSRTSGRVGIAYNEQFF.

J is TRBJ2-7 and V is TRBV19, with D perhaps TRBD1 (6 bases). Germline lookup yields CDR1 LNHDA and CDR2 SQIVND (reference sequence). Trimming removed 4 bases at V and 2 bases at J, with 12 bases between. The CDR3 consists of 14 residues. CDR3 in DNA: TGTGCCAGTAGTACCCAGGACAGTACCTACGAGCAGTACTTC. Protein sequence: CASSTQDSTYEQYF.

In its sample, this clonotype was seen many times. The chain links TRBV7-8 to TRBJ2-7; D uncertain. This CDR3 contains 15 residues. V was pared by 0 bases and J by 3 bases, with 12 bases between. Germline V gene sequence: CDR1 SGHVS, CDR2 FQNEAQ. CDR3 coding DNA: TGTGCCAGCAGCTTAGCCATGAACGGCGTCTACGAGCAGTACTTC. Its translation is CASSLAMNGVYEQYF.

This chain uses TRBV7-3 with TRBJ2-1, with 9 bases lining up with TRBD1. The CDR3 covers 14 residues. Trimming at V came to 6 bases and at J to 6 bases, leaving 6 bases not matched to a gene. CDR1 SGHTA and CDR2 FQGTGA come from the germline V gene. The CDR3 sequence: CASSLQGALNEQFF. CDR3 nucleotides: TGTGCCAGCAGTCTACAGGGGGCGCTCAATGAGCAGTTCTTC.

This clonotype was seen repeatedly, ten times or more. J is TRBJ2-7 and V is TRBV19, with D possibly being TRBD1 (6 bases). This CDR3 comprises 13 residues. Trimming took 4 bases from V and 1 from J, leaving 8 bases between them. Germline CDR1 is LNHDA and CDR2 is SQIVND (reference sequence). The CDR3 nucleotides read TGTGCCAGTAGTACGGACAGTTCCTACGAGCAGTACTTC. It codes for CASSTDSSYEQYF.

In this sample, this clonotype turned up many times. V and J are TRBV28 and TRBJ1-2; no clear D gene. Germline lookup yields CDR1 MDHEN and CDR2 SYDVKM. This CDR3 comprises 17 residues. Trimming left V 6 bases short and J 8 bases short, with 28 bases between. The CDR3 bases are TGTGCCAGCAGGCAGTCGGGGATGAGGAAATCCGGAGGGGGCTACACCTTC. Its protein product is CASRQSGMRKSGGGYTF.

Many counts were recorded for this clonotype. The chain combines TRBV18 with TRBJ2-1; D may correspond to TRBD1 or TRBD2 (5 bases each). V lost 3 bases to trimming and J lost 6 bases, with 12 bases between them. The germline CDR1 and CDR2 sequences are KGHSH and LQKENI. The CDR3 is made up of 14 amino acids. DNA of the CDR3: TGTGCCAGCTCACCGAGCAGGGAGAGCAATGAGCAGTTCTTC. It codes for CASSPSRESNEQFF. The full variable domain, in which reference TRBV18 and TRBJ2-1 provide the parts outside the CDR3, is NAGVMQNPRHLVRRRGQEARLRCSPMKGHSHVYWYRQLPEEGLKFMVYLQKENIIDESGMPKERFSAEFPKEGPSILRIQQVVRGDSAAYFCASSPSRESNEQFFGPGTRLTVL.